This T cell receptor (beta chain) is from a study of blood T cell repertoires in COVID-19. Whole-study context: Italy, Spain and the United States were the sources of the convalescent and acute COVID-19 samples.

Sequenced by immunoSEQ multiplex PCR; TCRdb stores in-frame clones only, minus some. The table includes 180,000 or so clones, about nine tenths detected once. The CDR3 runs to 15 residues. Trimming left V 4 bases short and J 7 bases short, with 19 bases between. Germline values: CDR1 MDHEN, CDR2 SYDVKM. Researchers sorted participants into cohorts using their self-reported clinical history. Either two negative PCRs, clearance, or symptom resolution qualified Cohort 3 donors as recovered. This clone was observed a single time. This clonotype originated in a woman under 30 who had recovered from COVID-19. This chain links TRBV28 with TRBJ1-2, with D possibly matching TRBD1 (5 bases). Material for sequencing was PBMCs or T cells enriched from blood (not recorded which). CDR3 protein: CASSYARRVSSGYTF. The DNA for the CDR3 is TGTGCCAGCAGTTACGCCCGCAGGGTATCGAGTGGCTACACCTTC.